These 32 T cell receptor beta chains were all obtained from the same sample, sequenced in a study of neurological immune-mediated disorders. TCRdb analysed the 5' RACE reads with MiXCR anew, one entry per CDR3 protein. The table records approximately 87,000 distinct CDR3 sequences, around 14% of them present only once. The sequencing input was PBMCs. These receptors were obtained from a woman aged 45-59 years in good health.

Remarks on this clonotype: Being one base from a much bigger clone, this may be a read error. The genes are TRBV5-1 and TRBJ1-1; D unresolved. Germline V gene data show CDR1 as SGHRS and CDR2 as YFSETQ. This CDR3 is built from 14 residues. The DNA of the CDR3 is TGCGCCAGCAGCTTGCGCAGTGTGAACACTGAAGATTTCTTT. This encodes CASSLRSVNTEDFF.

This clonotype was counted at least ten times. J is TRBJ2-2 and V is TRBV5-1; D perhaps matches TRBD1 (5 bases). The V gene lost 4 bases and the J gene lost 1 base, with 11 bases spanning the gap. CDR3 length equals 15 residues. Germline V gene lookup returns CDR1 SGHRS and CDR2 YFSETQ. The CDR3 region has the DNA TGCGCCAGCAGCCGCCCGCAGGGGAACACCGGGGAGCTGTTTTTT. The encoded protein is CASSRPQGNTGELFF.

This chain joins TRBV28 and TRBJ1-5; 11 bases fit TRBD1. The CDR3 sequence is 16 residues long. Germline loops: CDR1 MDHEN, CDR2 SYDVKM. Trimming cost V 5 bases and J 6 bases; bases outside gene matches: 9. For the CDR3, the DNA is TGTGCCAGCAGTCCGGACAGGGGGCAGTCCGGTCAGCCCCAGCATTTT. The encoded protein is CASSPDRGQSGQPQHF.

There are many counts of this clonotype. This chain joins TRBV20-1 and TRBJ2-7; a weak D match, TRBD2 (6 bases). Trimming took off 6 bases at V and 6 bases at J, with 18 bases between the two ends. Germline V gene sequence: CDR1 DFQATT, CDR2 SNEGSKA (reference sequence). CDR3 size: 13 residues. The CDR3 loop reads CSAELPGLFEQYF. The CDR3 DNA sequence: TGCAGTGCAGAGTTACCGGGACTTTTCGAGCAGTACTTC.

On this clonotype: This clone may be a read error of a much larger clone one base away. The CDR3 DNA is TGTGCCAGCAGCTTCGCCCGAAGGGAGACCCAGTACTTC. Translating gives CASSFARRETQYF. The genes are TRBV7-2 and TRBJ2-5; unclear D gene. Germline V CDR1 and CDR2: SGHTA, FQGNSA. V lost 3 bases and J lost 5, with 10 bases in between. CDR3 length equals 13 residues.

This clonotype has a count of ten or more. The V call is TRBV6-5, the J call TRBJ2-3; D not certain. This CDR3 comprises 13 residues. The V and J ends lost 1 base and 4 bases respectively, with 6 bases between them. Germline lookup yields CDR1 MNHEY and CDR2 SVGAGI. The CDR3 DNA sequence: TGTGCCAGCAGTTACTGGGATGCAGATACGCAGTATTTT. It is translated as CASSYWDADTQYF.

This clonotype was counted many times. This chain joins TRBV5-1 and TRBJ2-7; 11 nucleotides line up with TRBD2. The CDR3 runs to 16 residues. The germline gives CDR1 SGHRS, CDR2 YFSETQ. J gave up 1 base and V 4 bases, and 7 bases lay outside the gene matches. The CDR3 nucleotides read TGCGCCAGCAGCCTAACTAGCGGGAGCGCGTCCTACGAGCAGTACTTC. Translated: CASSLTSGSASYEQYF.

This chain joins TRBV9 and TRBJ2-2; 10 bases agree with TRBD2. V was clipped by 10 bases and J by 5 bases; unmatched bases: 14. The CDR3 is made up of 16 amino acids. Per the germline V gene, CDR1 is SGDLS and CDR2 is YYNGEE. The CDR3 region is CARSVAGGRKTGELFF. In nucleotides, the CDR3 is TGTGCCCGTAGCGTAGCGGGGGGACGGAAAACCGGGGAGCTGTTTTTT.

This clonotype was detected ten times or more. The chain employs TRBV6-4 and TRBJ2-1; a possible D gene is TRBD2 (6 bases). The germline V and J ends were trimmed by 3 bases and 4 bases, with 13 bases remaining between them. The CDR3 is made up of 15 amino acids. Germline values: CDR1 MRHNA, CDR2 SNTAGT. CDR3 coding DNA: TGTGCCAGCAGTGAAACCCCCGGGGGTTACAATGAGCAGTTCTTC. It specifies CASSETPGGYNEQFF.

The V gene is TRBV18, the J gene TRBJ2-5; D is unresolved. V was trimmed by 2 bases and J by 2 bases, leaving 9 bases between them. Germline V gene data show CDR1 as KGHSH and CDR2 as LQKENI. CDR3 size: 14 residues. CDR3 sequence reads: CASSPFEIQETQYF. The CDR3 DNA sequence: TGTGCCAGCTCACCATTTGAGATTCAAGAGACCCAGTACTTC.

This clonotype was seen a handful of times. The rearrangement links TRBV12-3 or TRBV12-4 to TRBJ2-5, with 8 bases that match TRBD1. V lost 5 bases to trimming and J lost 5 bases; unmatched junction nucleotides: 7. There are 14 residues in the CDR3. The CDR3 DNA sequence: TGTGCCAGCAGTGACCAGGGGGCTTCGGAGACCCAGTACTTC. This encodes CASSDQGASETQYF.

V and J are TRBV20-1 and TRBJ2-5; D gene ambiguous. There are 13 residues in the CDR3. Germline V lookup: CDR1 DFQATT, CDR2 SNEGSKA (reference sequence). With 3 bases removed from V and 5 bases from J, the gap between germline ends came to 13 bases. This chain's CDR3 is CSASPPRSETQYF. The CDR3 DNA reads TGCAGTGCTAGCCCGCCTAGGTCGGAGACCCAGTACTTC.

This clonotype was seen at least ten times. V is TRBV2 and J is TRBJ1-1; D uncertain. CDR3 length: 15 amino acids. Trimming stripped 3 bases from V and 4 bases from J, with 15 bases between. Per germline, CDR1 SNHLY and CDR2 FYNNEI. CDR3 bases: TGTGCCAGCAGTGATTCTTTCCCGAGAAGCACTGAAGCTTTCTTT. This sequence encodes CASSDSFPRSTEAFF.

Many counts were recorded for this clonotype. This chain joins TRBV27 and TRBJ1-2; D call uncertain. The CDR3 consists of 15 residues. CDR1 MNHEY and CDR2 SMNVEV come from the germline V gene (reference sequence). The germline V and J ends were trimmed by 4 bases and 2 bases, with 14 bases remaining between them. CDR3 sequence (DNA): TGTGCCAGCAGTTCTCCGCGGAGAGGGAACTATGGCTACACCTTC. Its translation: CASSSPRRGNYGYTF.

This clonotype has at least ten counts. The J gene is TRBJ2-2, the V gene TRBV6-2 or TRBV6-3; D may be TRBD1 (6 bases). This CDR3 is 16 amino acids long. CDR1 is MNHEY, CDR2 SVGEGT, per germline. Trimming stripped 5 bases from V and 0 bases from J, with 13 bases between. CDR3 amino acids: CASSPPGQANTGELFF. The CDR3 nucleotides read TGTGCCAGCAGTCCCCCGGGACAAGCGAACACCGGGGAGCTGTTTTTT.

This clonotype has more than one count but fewer than ten. This sequence joins TRBV12-3 or TRBV12-4 and TRBJ1-2; the D is unclear. Trimming left V 3 bases short and J 0 bases short, with 11 bases between. The CDR3 has 15 residues. This chain's CDR3 is CASSLKGSSNYGYTF. CDR3 nucleotide sequence: TGTGCCAGCAGTTTGAAGGGCAGTTCTAACTATGGCTACACCTTC.

This clonotype was counted many times. This chain links TRBV28 with TRBJ2-6; D unclear. The V end lost 6 bases, the J end lost 1 base, and 13 bases lay between the germline ends. This CDR3 spans 16 amino acids. Germline V gene lookup returns CDR1 MDHEN and CDR2 SYDVKM. CDR3 DNA sequence: TGTGCCAGCAGAGGCCCGCGATTATCTGGGGCCAACGTCCTGACTTTC. Encoded protein: CASRGPRLSGANVLTF.

This sequence joins TRBV6-1 and TRBJ2-7; D possibly corresponds to TRBD1 (6 bases). The CDR3 totals 16 residues. The V end lost 2 bases, the J end lost 2 bases, and 16 bases lay between the germline ends. Germline assignment: CDR1 MNHNS and CDR2 SASEGT. The CDR3 nucleotides read TGTGCCAGCAGTGAAAGGCTGGGACACCAAACCTACGAGCAGTACTTC. It specifies CASSERLGHQTYEQYF.

CDR3 loop: CASSRNRAAYEQYF. The CDR3 nucleotides are TGTGCCAGCAGCCGCAACAGGGCCGCCTACGAGCAGTACTTC. The rearrangement joins TRBV3-1 to TRBJ2-7; D might be TRBD1 (6 bases). The CDR3 sequence is 14 residues long. Trimming removed 4 bases at V and 2 bases at J, with 12 bases between. In germline, CDR1 is LGHDT, CDR2 YNNKEL (reference sequence).

This clonotype was recorded many times. The chain couples TRBV6-6 to TRBJ1-1; no clear D gene. Trimming left V 2 bases short and J 11 bases short, with 21 bases between. Germline values: CDR1 MNHNY, CDR2 SVGAGI (reference sequence). This CDR3 has 15 amino acids. CDR3 nucleotide sequence: TGTGCCAGCAGTTACACAACCGGTATGGACCGAGGGGCTTTCTTT. This codes for CASSYTTGMDRGAFF.

This clonotype was recorded many times. The rearrangement links TRBV24-1 to TRBJ2-1, with D perhaps being TRBD1 or TRBD2 (6 bases each). The CDR3 extends over 14 amino acids. Germline V gene data show CDR1 as KGHDR and CDR2 as SFDVKD. Trimming removed 8 bases at V and 6 bases at J, with 16 bases between. The CDR3 DNA reads TGTGCCACCACTCCCGGGGGCGCGATCAATGAGCAGTTCTTC. It yields the protein CATTPGGAINEQFF.

This clonotype has a count of ten or more. The chain is built from TRBV28 and TRBJ1-1; D remains unclear. This CDR3 contains 13 residues. Germline CDR1 MDHEN, CDR2 SYDVKM. Trimming shortened V by 5 bases and J by 6 bases, and 13 bases separated the two germline ends. The CDR3 DNA follows: TGTGCCAGCAGTCAAACAGAGCTTCCTGAAGCTTTCTTT. Translating gives CASSQTELPEAFF.

This clonotype was detected only a few times. V gene TRBV9 combines with J gene TRBJ1-4; no clear D gene. Germline lookup yields CDR1 SGDLS and CDR2 YYNGEE. V shed 3 bases and J shed 6 bases, with 15 bases lying between them. The CDR3 is 15 amino acids. The CDR3 sequence is CASSESLGFYEKLFF. As DNA, the CDR3 is TGTGCCAGCAGCGAATCCCTCGGGTTTTATGAAAAACTGTTTTTT.

This clonotype was seen ten or more times. In DNA form, the CDR3 reads TGTGCCAGCAGTTTAGCTAGGACAGGGATCGATGAGCAGTTCTTC. Translated, it gives CASSLARTGIDEQFF. V is TRBV12-3 or TRBV12-4 and J is TRBJ2-1; 8 bases map to TRBD1. The CDR3 spans 15 residues. V trimming: 0 bases; J trimming: 8 bases; junction bases outside the gene matches: 6.

This clonotype occurred many times. V usage is TRBV27 and J usage is TRBJ1-1; 8 bases are a match to TRBD1. With 8 bases clipped from V and 5 bases from J, the junction kept 7 bases outside the gene matches. The germline V gene encodes CDR1 MNHEY and CDR2 SMNVEV (reference sequence). CDR3 size: 13 residues. The CDR3 nucleotides read TGTGCCAGCCTCGGACAGGGACGGACTGAAGCTTTCTTT. Translating it yields CASLGQGRTEAFF.

This clonotype was picked up many times. The genes are TRBV20-1 and TRBJ2-5; D is unresolved. The CDR3 runs 14 residues. V lost 6 bases and J 1 base, leaving 15 bases between the germline ends. The germline gives CDR1 DFQATT, CDR2 SNEGSKA (reference sequence). DNA of the CDR3: TGCAGTGCCCTCTGGCCGAGCGCCCAAGAGACCCAGTACTTC. As protein: CSALWPSAQETQYF.

The rearrangement links TRBV20-1 to TRBJ1-4; D is ambiguous. The CDR3 covers 12 residues. Trimming stripped 3 bases from V and 16 bases from J, with 18 bases between. CDR1 and CDR2 from the germline V gene are DFQATT and SNEGSKA (reference sequence). CDR3: CSASNNVKVGFF. As DNA, the CDR3 is TGCAGTGCTAGTAATAATGTAAAAGTAGGGTTTTTT.

The sample holds many counts of this clonotype. The chain couples TRBV11-2 to TRBJ2-7; D is uncertain. This CDR3 contains 11 residues. The germline CDR1 and CDR2 sequences are SGHAT and FQNNGV. Between the trimmed V and J ends, which lost 7 bases and 4 bases, there was a span of 8 bases. The CDR3 is CASNSGYEQYF. The CDR3 nucleotides are TGTGCCAGCAACTCCGGGTACGAGCAGTACTTC.

Details on this clonotype: The germline gene is not matched at one end of the junction; a read error may be the cause. The chain employs TRBV7-7 and TRBJ2-2, with 9 bases lining up with TRBD2. The CDR3 consists of 17 residues. The germline V gene encodes CDR1 SSHAT and CDR2 FNYEAQ (reference sequence). CDR3 sequence (DNA): TGTGCTAGCAGCTTAGGGGCTAGCGGGGTGAACACCGGGGAGCTGTTTTTT. Protein: CASSLGASGVNTGELFF.

For this clonotype: Relative to the germline gene, one junction end is altered; a read error may explain this. This chain links TRBV5-1 with TRBJ2-3, with TRBD2 matching 9 bases. CDR3 length: 17 residues. In germline, CDR1 is SGHRS, CDR2 YFSETQ. The CDR3 sequence: CAISSEVGLARFGTQYF. The CDR3 DNA is TGCGCCATCAGCTCCGAAGTCGGACTAGCGAGGTTCGGGACGCAGTATTTT.

This clonotype showed up many times. The genes are TRBV5-5 and TRBJ1-5; D gene uncertain. V lost 4 bases and J lost 0, with 11 bases in between. From germline, CDR1 is SGHKS and CDR2 YYEKEE (reference sequence). CDR3 length: 15 residues. The CDR3 reads CASSPPQNSNQPQHF. CDR3 in DNA: TGTGCCAGCAGCCCCCCCCAGAATAGCAATCAGCCCCAGCATTTT.

V and J are TRBV19 and TRBJ1-5; possible D gene TRBD1, 6 bases. The CDR3 sequence is 13 residues long. Between the trimmed V and J ends, which lost 6 bases and 7 bases, there was a span of 13 bases. Per the germline V gene, CDR1 is LNHDA and CDR2 is SQIVND (reference sequence). CDR3 residues: CASSDRINQPQHF. The CDR3 nucleotides are TGTGCCAGTAGCGACAGGATCAACCAGCCCCAGCATTTT.